Presented here are 15 T cell receptor beta chains from one specimen sequenced in a study of blood T cell repertoires in COVID-19. TCRdb keeps only in-frame clones here, not all; method: immunoSEQ multiplex PCR. Of more than 250,000 clones in the sample, approximately 85% were seen once. The sequenced material came from peripheral blood. All receptors derive from a man in his fifties with active or convalescent COVID-19.

This chain connects TRBV7-8 to TRBJ1-5, with D possibly matching TRBD1 (6 bases). Germline V CDR1 and CDR2: SGHVS, FQNEAQ. The CDR3 covers 17 residues. V lost 5 bases and J lost 2, with 19 bases in between. DNA for the CDR3: TGTGCCAGCAGCCCTAGGGGGGGTCATGAGGGCAATCAGCCCCAGCATTTT. This encodes CASSPRGGHEGNQPQHF.

CDR3 residues: CASSYRELPHEQYF. CDR3 bases: TGTGCCAGCAGTTACAGGGAGCTTCCCCACGAGCAGTACTTC. V usage is TRBV6-6 and J usage is TRBJ2-7, with TRBD2 as a possible D gene (5 bases). The CDR3 contains 14 residues. Trimming shortened V by 2 bases and J by 5 bases, and 13 bases separated the two germline ends. CDR1 MNHNY and CDR2 SVGAGI come from the germline V gene (reference sequence).

This clone was seen ten or more times. The chain recombines TRBV4-3 with TRBJ2-1; D is possibly TRBD1 (6 bases). V lost 5 bases and J 6 bases, leaving 14 bases between the germline ends. The CDR3 contains 14 residues. Germline V lookup: CDR1 LGHNA, CDR2 YSLEER. The CDR3 region has the DNA TGCGCCAGCAGCGGACAGATGAAGGGCAATGAGCAGTTCTTC. Its translation is CASSGQMKGNEQFF.

The table lists this clone with a count of one. V is TRBV29-1 and J is TRBJ1-2, with TRBD1 identical over 8 bases. CDR1 is SQVTM and CDR2 is ANQGSEA in the germline V gene. With V trimmed by 4 bases and J by 5 bases, 9 bases remained unmatched. The CDR3 runs 14 residues. This CDR3 is CSVGPDRDEYGYTF. DNA for the CDR3: TGCAGCGTTGGCCCGGACAGGGACGAATATGGCTACACCTTC. Complete variable domain (other parts from reference TRBV29-1 and TRBJ1-2): SAVISQKPSRDICQRGTSLTIQCQVDSQVTMMFWYRQQPGQSLTLIATANQGSEATYESGFVIDKFPISRPNLTFSTLTVSNMSPEDSSIYLCSVGPDRDEYGYTFGSGTRLTVV.

This clone was detected once. The chain couples TRBV29-1 to TRBJ1-2; TRBD1 might be the D (6 bases). The CDR3 extends over 16 amino acids. Per germline, CDR1 SQVTM and CDR2 ANQGSEA. V lost 6 bases to trimming and J lost 4 bases, with 24 bases between them. CDR3 amino acids: CSVNRDTSRMTYGYTF. Written as DNA, the CDR3 is TGCAGCGTCAACCGGGACACCTCCAGGATGACCTATGGCTACACCTTC.

CDR3 nucleotide sequence: TGTGCCAGCCGGACAGGGGTTTCCTATGGCTACACCTTC. Residues: CASRTGVSYGYTF. The rearrangement links TRBV6-5 to TRBJ1-2; 9 positions agree with TRBD1. Germline CDR1 is MNHEY and CDR2 is SVGAGI. The CDR3 consists of 13 residues. The V segment lost 8 bases and the J segment 4 bases; nucleotides outside the gene matches: 5.

CDR3 protein: CASSLMAGREAFF. As DNA, the CDR3 is TGTGCCAGCAGCTTGATGGCAGGGCGCGAAGCTTTCTTT. The chain couples TRBV7-9 to TRBJ1-1; D is perhaps TRBD1 (5 bases). V was clipped by 3 bases and J by 8 bases, with 13 bases between them. The length of the CDR3 is 13 residues. Germline V CDR1 and CDR2: SEHNR, FQNEAQ (reference sequence).

This rearrangement joins TRBV24-1 to TRBJ2-1, with D tentatively TRBD2 (7 bases). Trimming pared 0 bases from V and 7 bases from J, leaving 18 bases between. The CDR3 runs to 17 residues. CDR1 and CDR2 from the germline V gene are KGHDR and SFDVKD. The CDR3 here is CATSDLLGGEGKNEQFF. The CDR3 DNA sequence: TGTGCCACCAGTGATTTGCTAGGGGGGGAGGGAAAGAATGAGCAGTTCTTC.

This chain connects TRBV9 to TRBJ1-1; D perhaps matches TRBD1 (5 bases). Deletions cut 5 bases from V and 7 bases from J, with 18 bases between. CDR1 and CDR2 (germline): SGDLS, YYNGEE. The CDR3 is 14 amino acids. The CDR3 DNA sequence: TGTGCCAGCAGGGATGACGGGGGATCGGGTGAAGCTTTCTTT. It is translated as CASRDDGGSGEAFF.

This chain connects TRBV7-2 to TRBJ1-2; 10 bases agree with TRBD1. With V trimmed by 1 base and J by 8 bases, 4 bases remained unmatched. This CDR3 is built from 14 residues. Germline V CDR1 and CDR2: SGHTA, FQGNSA. The CDR3 bases are TGTGCCAGCAGCTTAGGGCAGACAGGGGGCGGCTACACCTTC. Translation: CASSLGQTGGGYTF.

The chain has TRBV5-1 and TRBJ2-1, with 8 bases that match TRBD2. Looked up from germline, CDR1 is SGHRS and CDR2 is YFSETQ. J lost 5 bases, V lost 1 base, and 2 bases had no gene match. The CDR3 has 14 amino acids. CDR3 DNA: TGCGCCAGCAGCTTGCGAGCGGGAGACAATGAGCAGTTCTTC. Protein product: CASSLRAGDNEQFF.

This clone appeared a few times. J is TRBJ2-1 and V is TRBV19, with 10 bases fitting TRBD1. Germline V gene data show CDR1 as LNHDA and CDR2 as SQIVND (reference sequence). The CDR3 length is 15 residues. The ends lost 4 bases at V and 3 bases at J; junction bases unmatched: 3. The CDR3 protein is CASSRRTGGYNEQFF. CDR3 bases: TGTGCCAGTAGTAGACGGACAGGGGGCTACAATGAGCAGTTCTTC.

The rearrangement links TRBV14 to TRBJ1-4; 9 bases align to TRBD1. The J segment lost 0 bases and the V segment lost 4 bases, leaving 6 bases of the junction unmatched. The length of the CDR3 is 17 residues. The germline CDR1 and CDR2 sequences are SGHDN and FVKESK. The CDR3 DNA sequence: TGTGCCAGCAGCCGAGGAAGACAGGGGGCAACTAATGAAAAACTGTTTTTT. Translation gives CASSRGRQGATNEKLFF.

The CDR3 region is CSVLIRQNTEAFF. The DNA of the CDR3 is TGCAGCGTTCTTATCAGACAGAACACTGAAGCTTTCTTT. V and J are TRBV29-1 and TRBJ1-1; D remains unclear. Germline V gene data show CDR1 as SQVTM and CDR2 as ANQGSEA. V was pared by 5 bases and J by 1 base, with 11 bases between. The CDR3 runs to 13 residues.

The V call is TRBV6-6, the J call TRBJ2-1, with D maybe TRBD2 (6 bases). The CDR3 is 16 amino acids. V was cut by 5 bases and J by 7 bases, with 21 bases left in between. The germline V gene has CDR1 MNHNY and CDR2 SVGAGI (reference sequence). CDR3 DNA sequence: TGTGCCAGCAGTCAGTTGGAGGGGCGGCCCGGAAATGAGCAGTTCTTC. This translates into CASSQLEGRPGNEQFF.